This T cell receptor beta chain originates from a study of vaccination effects on CD4 cells after COVID-19. Study as a whole: Sampling occurred a median 72 days post second dose, range 14 to 241.

The study, taken as a whole, reports: The study found marked clonal contraction of infection- and vaccine-induced clones late after vaccination. Few convalescent patients were included, and no early post-infection timepoints were sampled.

V lost 6 bases and J 0 bases, leaving 11 bases between the germline ends. CDR1 is SGHVS, CDR2 FQNEAQ, per germline. The CDR3 runs 14 residues. A few counts support this clone. The antigen remains undetermined. Generated by immunoSEQ multiplex PCR, the TCRdb table keeps only in-frame clones and is missing some. The profile covers tens of thousands of clones, with around 78% appearing a single time and about 1.2% taken by the ten largest. CD4+ T cells specific for antigen were expanded with viral peptide pools by the ViraFEST assay before sequencing. Culture proceeded for approximately 10 days, and CD4+ T cells were then isolated. Each participant was administered two doses of either the BNT162b2 or the mRNA-1273 vaccine.

The material was CD4+ T cells from PBMCs cultured with HCoV-229E spike peptides, obtained after COVID-19 vaccination. The TCR sequence derives from a human donor who received a COVID-19 vaccine. This chain connects TRBV7-8 to TRBJ2-5, with D possibly matching TRBD2 (7 bases). In DNA, the CDR3 is TGTGCCAGCAGTCAGGGGACTAACCAAGAGACCCAGTACTTC. It codes for CASSQGTNQETQYF.